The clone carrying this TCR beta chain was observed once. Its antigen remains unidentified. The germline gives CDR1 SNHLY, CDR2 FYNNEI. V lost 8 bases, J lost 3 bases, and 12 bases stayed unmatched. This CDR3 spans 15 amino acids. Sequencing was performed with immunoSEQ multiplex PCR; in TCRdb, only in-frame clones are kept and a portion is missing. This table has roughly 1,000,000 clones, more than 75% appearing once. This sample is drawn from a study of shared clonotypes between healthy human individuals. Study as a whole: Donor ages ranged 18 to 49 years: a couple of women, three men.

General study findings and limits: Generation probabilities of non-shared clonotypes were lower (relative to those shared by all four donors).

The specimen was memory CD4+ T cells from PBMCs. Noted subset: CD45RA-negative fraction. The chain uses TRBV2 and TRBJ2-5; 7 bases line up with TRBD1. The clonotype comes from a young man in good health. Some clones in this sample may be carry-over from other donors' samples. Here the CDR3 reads CASAREGAGKETQYF. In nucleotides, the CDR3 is TGTGCCAGCGCTCGAGAGGGGGCAGGGAAAGAGACCCAGTACTTC.